Below are 2 T cell receptor beta chains sequenced from a single sample in a study of radiation and T cells in renal cell carcinoma. This sample's time point: blood 4 weeks post-SBRT, at nephrectomy. Treatment given: 15 Gy SBRT to primary tumor, nephrectomy 4 weeks later. Sequenced by immunoSEQ multiplex PCR; TCRdb stores in-frame clones only, minus some. The sample includes around 94,000 clones, just under 85% of them seen just once. The material sequenced was blood, taken from a patient whose treatment included radiotherapy and nephrectomy. These receptor sequences come from a man over 45 with renal cell carcinoma.

The V and J genes are TRBV7-8 and TRBJ1-4, with a possible D match to TRBD1 (6 bases). The CDR3 totals 17 residues. The germline gives CDR1 SGHVS, CDR2 FQNEAQ. The V gene lost 5 bases and the J gene lost 4 bases, with 20 bases spanning the gap. CDR3 coding DNA: TGTGCCAGCAGCCCAAGCATCCCGGGGGCCGATAATGAAAAACTGTTTTTT. It translates to CASSPSIPGADNEKLFF.

The rearrangement uses TRBV5-1 and TRBJ2-7; a weak D match, TRBD1 (5 bases). This CDR3 has 14 amino acids. The germline CDR1 and CDR2 sequences are SGHRS and YFSETQ. The V and J ends lost 0 bases and 3 bases respectively, with 10 bases between them. The CDR3 DNA is TGCGCCAGCAGCTTGGCTCAGGGAAACTACGAGCAGTACTTC. Protein sequence: CASSLAQGNYEQYF.